This TCR beta chain came from a study of cytomegalovirus exposure and HLA in healthy donors. 13 Jbeta primers and 60 Vbeta primers were used for the PCR. Clones were sequenced by immunoSEQ multiplex PCR, and TCRdb holds only the in-frame ones, with some missing. The profile shows 110,000 to 150,000 clones, about 79% of them singletons. The CDR3 covers 15 residues. Trimming stripped 0 bases from V and 6 bases from J, with 14 bases between. Germline V gives CDR1 GTSNPN, CDR2 SVGIG (reference sequence). The TCR sequence derives from a male donor in good health and CMV-seronegative. The chain combines TRBV30 with TRBJ2-2; the D gene is possibly TRBD1 (5 bases). Sequencing used PBMCs. This CDR3 is CAWSVLPWGAGELFF. The CDR3, as DNA: TGTGCCTGGAGTGTACTCCCGTGGGGCGCCGGGGAGCTGTTTTTT.